A single sample is the source of the 28 T cell receptor beta chains below, sequenced in a study of cytomegalovirus exposure and HLA in healthy donors. Only in-frame clones appear in the TCRdb table, and some are missing; sequencing was by immunoSEQ multiplex PCR. The sample has 250,000 to 350,000 clones; around 90% are singletons. The specimen sequenced was PBMCs. The receptors originated from a woman aged 25 to 39 in good health and CMV-seropositive.

This chain links TRBV5-6 with TRBJ2-7; TRBD2 is a possible D gene (5 bases). Trimming stripped 10 bases from V and 4 bases from J, with 15 bases between. Germline lookup yields CDR1 SGHDT and CDR2 YYEEEE. The CDR3 runs to 12 residues. CDR3 sequence reads: CAGTGTWYEQYF. In nucleotides, the CDR3 is TGTGCCGGTACGGGAACGTGGTACGAGCAGTACTTC. Supplemented by reference TRBV5-6 and TRBJ2-7, the full variable domain reads DAGVTQSPTHLIKTRGQQVTLRCSPKSGHDTVSWYQQALGQGPQFIFQYYEEEERQRGNFPDRFSGHQFPNYSSELNVNALLLGDSALYLCAGTGTWYEQYFGPGTRLTVT.

The CDR3 DNA is TGTGCCAGCAGTGACAGGGGGAGTCAGCCCCAGCATTTT. Translation: CASSDRGSQPQHF. The chain has TRBV27 and TRBJ1-5; TRBD1 agrees at 9 bases. Germline-derived CDR1 and CDR2 are MNHEY and SMNVEV (reference sequence). This CDR3 contains 13 residues. The ends lost 5 bases at V and 6 bases at J; junction bases unmatched: 2.

V usage is TRBV28 and J usage is TRBJ2-1; 7 bases are shared with TRBD2. The CDR3 has 15 amino acids. The J segment lost 6 bases and the V segment lost 2 bases, leaving 7 bases of the junction unmatched. In germline, CDR1 is MDHEN, CDR2 SYDVKM. The CDR3 loop reads CASSLERGVGNEQFF. In nucleotides, the CDR3 is TGTGCCAGCAGTTTAGAACGGGGGGTAGGCAATGAGCAGTTCTTC.

The rearrangement uses TRBV30 and TRBJ2-5, with TRBD1 matching over 10 bases. Trimming cost V 2 bases and J 5 bases; bases outside gene matches: 8. The CDR3 runs 15 residues. Germline loops: CDR1 GTSNPN, CDR2 SVGIG (reference sequence). This CDR3 reads CAWSFLTGGVETQYF. CDR3 bases: TGTGCCTGGAGTTTTTTGACAGGGGGCGTGGAGACCCAGTACTTC. Supplemented by reference TRBV30 and TRBJ2-5, the full variable domain reads SQTIHQWPATLVQPVGSPLSLECTVEGTSNPNLYWYRQAAGRGLQLLFYSVGIGQISSEVPQNLSASRPQDRQFILSSKKLLLSDSGFYLCAWSFLTGGVETQYFGPGTRLLVL.

This rearrangement joins TRBV6-1 to TRBJ2-7, with 10 bases that match TRBD2. After removal of 0 bases from V and 2 bases from J, the junction contained 4 bases not matched to a gene. The CDR3 is 16 residues long. Germline CDR1 and CDR2: MNHNS and SASEGT. CDR3 region: CASSEALAGGPYEQYF. The CDR3, as DNA: TGTGCCAGCAGTGAAGCCTTAGCGGGAGGTCCCTACGAGCAGTACTTC.

The gene calls are TRBV15 and TRBJ2-7; D uncertain. V was pared by 0 bases and J by 2 bases, with 8 bases between. The CDR3 is 14 residues long. Per the germline V gene, CDR1 is LNHNV and CDR2 is YYDKDF (reference sequence). CDR3 amino acids: CATSREAAAYEQYF. The CDR3, as DNA: TGTGCCACCAGCAGAGAGGCGGCGGCCTACGAGCAGTACTTC.

This clone appeared once. J is TRBJ2-2 and V is TRBV27; tentatively, D is TRBD2 (7 bases). The CDR3 loop spans 17 amino acids. V gave up 7 bases and J gave up 6 bases, with 24 bases separating them. The germline gives CDR1 MNHEY, CDR2 SMNVEV (reference sequence). Written as DNA, the CDR3 is TGTGCCAGCACTCGGTTGGGGGGGCCGGGGCTGGCCGGGGAGCTGTTTTTT. Translated, it gives CASTRLGGPGLAGELFF.

This chain connects TRBV13 to TRBJ1-6; tentative D call: TRBD1 (5 bases). The CDR3 runs 15 residues. V lost 3 bases, J lost 7 bases, and 13 bases lay in between. Germline V CDR1 and CDR2: PRHDT, FYEKMQ (reference sequence). CDR3 protein: CASSFVGTANSPLHF. CDR3 nucleotides: TGTGCCAGCAGCTTCGTGGGGACGGCGAATTCACCCCTCCACTTT. Looking up the rest from reference TRBV13 and TRBJ1-6 gives the full variable domain: AAGVIQSPRHLIKEKRETATLKCYPIPRHDTVYWYQQGPGQDPQFLISFYEKMQSDKGSIPDRFSAQQFSDYHSELNMSSLELGDSALYFCASSFVGTANSPLHFGNGTRLTVT.

The chain has TRBV5-1 and TRBJ1-2; 7 bases map to TRBD1. The CDR3 contains 13 residues. The germline CDR1 and CDR2 sequences are SGHRS and YFSETQ. Trimming took 4 bases from V and 8 from J; bases not matched to a gene: 8. For the CDR3, the DNA is TGCGCCAGCAGCCTCGGACAGGCTGGGGGCTACACCTTC. It yields the protein CASSLGQAGGYTF.

The chain has TRBV4-3 and TRBJ1-2, with D maybe TRBD1 (6 bases). Germline CDR1 reads LGHNA; CDR2 reads YSLEER. Trimming removed 5 bases at V and 2 bases at J, with 9 bases between. The CDR3 is 13 amino acids. The CDR3 protein is CASSSQGNYGYTF. In DNA form, the CDR3 reads TGCGCCAGCAGCTCACAGGGAAACTATGGCTACACCTTC.

The J gene is TRBJ2-7, the V gene TRBV4-1; 8 nucleotides align to TRBD2. V lost 2 bases to trimming and J lost 5 bases; unmatched junction nucleotides: 8. The CDR3 covers 15 residues. The germline V gene has CDR1 MGHRA and CDR2 YSYEKL. This CDR3 is CASSQPGLGNDEQYF. CDR3 sequence (DNA): TGCGCCAGCAGCCAACCGGGACTAGGTAACGACGAGCAGTACTTC.

The chain uses TRBV7-9 and TRBJ1-2; 7 nucleotides agree with TRBD1. The germline CDR1 and CDR2 sequences are SEHNR and FQNEAQ (reference sequence). J lost 2 bases, V lost 1 base, and 4 bases had no gene match. This CDR3 spans 15 amino acids. Written as DNA, the CDR3 is TGTGCCAGCAGCTTAGGAGGACAGGACAACTATGGCTACACCTTC. Encoded protein: CASSLGGQDNYGYTF.

The chain uses TRBV5-6 and TRBJ1-5, with TRBD1 matching over 7 bases. Germline V gives CDR1 SGHDT, CDR2 YYEEEE. The V segment lost 6 bases and the J segment 3 bases; nucleotides outside the gene matches: 3. The CDR3 has 13 residues. Here the CDR3 DNA reads TGTGCCAGCACGACAGGGTTCAATCAGCCCCAGCATTTT. Its protein product is CASTTGFNQPQHF.

The V call is TRBV9, the J call TRBJ1-3; D may be TRBD1 (6 bases). Looked up from germline, CDR1 is SGDLS and CDR2 is YYNGEE. Trimming stripped 0 bases from V and 2 bases from J, with 9 bases between. The CDR3 has 15 residues. The CDR3: CASSVEAGAGNTIYF. CDR3 bases: TGTGCCAGCAGCGTAGAGGCAGGGGCTGGAAACACCATATATTTT.

The chain joins TRBV30 to TRBJ1-2, with D possibly being TRBD1 (6 bases). Trimming pared 4 bases from V and 4 bases from J, leaving 19 bases between. The CDR3 runs 15 residues. CDR1 GTSNPN and CDR2 SVGIG come from the germline V gene (reference sequence). Here the CDR3 reads CAWNHQPTGTYGYTF. The CDR3 nucleotides read TGTGCCTGGAACCACCAACCGACAGGAACCTATGGCTACACCTTC.

This clone was counted between two and nine times. The rearrangement joins TRBV9 to TRBJ1-2; TRBD1 agrees at 11 bases. CDR1 is SGDLS, CDR2 YYNGEE, per germline. The CDR3 has 14 amino acids. The ends lost 1 base at V and 8 bases at J; junction bases unmatched: 4. The chain's CDR3 is CASSVSRDRGGYTF. The CDR3 nucleotides are TGTGCCAGCAGCGTATCCCGGGACAGGGGGGGCTACACCTTC.

V gene TRBV29-1 combines with J gene TRBJ2-3; 8 nucleotides align to TRBD2. With 4 bases clipped from V and 5 bases from J, the junction kept 2 bases outside the gene matches. Germline V CDR1 and CDR2: SQVTM, ANQGSEA. The CDR3 extends over 12 amino acids. CDR3 nucleotides: TGCAGCGTTGCCGCGGGAGGAGATACGCAGTATTTT. As protein: CSVAAGGDTQYF.

V usage is TRBV2 and J usage is TRBJ2-7; 9 bases are a match to TRBD1. CDR1 SNHLY and CDR2 FYNNEI come from the germline V gene. Trimming cost V 3 bases and J 6 bases; bases outside gene matches: 9. The CDR3 is made up of 15 amino acids. CDR3 region: CASSDMGQGFSEQYF. CDR3 bases: TGTGCCAGCAGTGATATGGGACAGGGTTTTTCCGAGCAGTACTTC. Together with reference TRBV2 and TRBJ2-7, the CDR3 gives the full variable domain: EPEVTQTPSHQVTQMGQEVILRCVPISNHLYFYWYRQILGQKVEFLVSFYNNEISEKSEIFDDQFSVERPDGSNFTLKIRSTKLEDSAMYFCASSDMGQGFSEQYFGPGTRLTVT.

The rearrangement uses TRBV12-2 and TRBJ2-7; the table assigns TRBD2, which was not confirmed against the DNA. TRBV12-2 is termed a pseudogene. The CDR3 is made up of 13 amino acids. This CDR3 reads CASRSTSAYEQYF. The CDR3, as DNA: TGTGCAAGTCGCTCGACTAGCGCATACGAGCAGTACTTC.

The rearrangement uses TRBV6-4 and TRBJ2-1; possibly TRBD1 for D (6 bases). The CDR3 is made up of 14 amino acids. V was clipped by 7 bases and J by 10 bases, with 20 bases between them. Germline-derived CDR1 and CDR2 are MRHNA and SNTAGT. The CDR3 here is CASKDSRGGKEQFF. Written as DNA, the CDR3 is TGTGCCAGCAAAGACAGTCGAGGGGGTAAGGAGCAGTTCTTC.

The genes are TRBV30 and TRBJ1-2, with 7 bases lining up with TRBD1. Germline loops: CDR1 GTSNPN, CDR2 SVGIG (reference sequence). The CDR3 has 17 amino acids. Trimming cost V 2 bases and J 0 bases; bases outside gene matches: 12. For the CDR3, the DNA is TGTGCCTGGAGTCCCCTGCGGCAGGGGGGAGCTAACTATGGCTACACCTTC. Residues: CAWSPLRQGGANYGYTF. Using reference TRBV30 and TRBJ1-2 for the parts outside the CDR3, the full variable domain is SQTIHQWPATLVQPVGSPLSLECTVEGTSNPNLYWYRQAAGRGLQLLFYSVGIGQISSEVPQNLSASRPQDRQFILSSKKLLLSDSGFYLCAWSPLRQGGANYGYTFGSGTRLTVV.

V and J are TRBV7-2 and TRBJ2-7; 9 bases match TRBD1. The germline gives CDR1 SGHTA, CDR2 FQGNSA. The V gene end was trimmed by 5 bases and the J gene end by 1 base; junction bases not matched to a gene: 3. CDR3 size: 14 residues. CDR3 coding DNA: TGTGCCAGCAGCAGCGACAGGGGGTCCTACGAGCAGTACTTC. Its protein product is CASSSDRGSYEQYF.

The chain recombines TRBV7-2 with TRBJ2-5; the D gene is possibly TRBD2 (6 bases). This CDR3 contains 16 residues. The V end was cut by 2 bases, the J end by 5 bases, with 18 bases between. Per the germline V gene, CDR1 is SGHTA and CDR2 is FQGNSA. Here the CDR3 reads CASSLSRQAGTETQYF. CDR3 nucleotides: TGTGCCAGCAGCTTAAGCCGGCAGGCGGGAACGGAGACCCAGTACTTC.

This chain joins TRBV14 and TRBJ1-6, with D uncertain. V dropped 4 bases and J dropped 6 bases, with 7 bases sitting between them. This CDR3 comprises 13 residues. Germline V lookup: CDR1 SGHDN, CDR2 FVKESK. The CDR3 protein is CASSPWTNSPLHF. For the CDR3, the DNA is TGTGCCAGCAGCCCCTGGACTAATTCACCCCTCCACTTT. Together with reference TRBV14 and TRBJ1-6, the CDR3 gives the full variable domain: EAGVTQFPSHSVIEKGQTVTLRCDPISGHDNLYWYRRVMGKEIKFLLHFVKESKQDESGMPNNRFLAERTGGTYSTLKVQPAELEDSGVYFCASSPWTNSPLHFGNGTRLTVT.

The J gene is TRBJ1-4, the V gene TRBV13; the match to TRBD1 covers 12 bases. The germline V gene has CDR1 PRHDT and CDR2 FYEKMQ (reference sequence). The CDR3 loop spans 18 amino acids. J gave up 0 bases and V 5 bases, and 7 bases lay outside the gene matches. Written as DNA, the CDR3 is TGTGCCAGCAGCAACCGGGACAGGGGGCGTTCAACTAATGAAAAACTGTTTTTT. It is translated as CASSNRDRGRSTNEKLFF.

This chain connects TRBV7-3 to TRBJ1-2; D is possibly TRBD1 (6 bases). Trimming took 5 bases from V and 2 from J, leaving 9 bases between them. This CDR3 has 13 residues. CDR1 and CDR2 from the germline V gene are SGHTA and FQGTGA. The CDR3: CASSRGQNYGYTF. CDR3 sequence (DNA): TGTGCCAGCAGCCGCGGACAGAACTATGGCTACACCTTC.

The chain combines TRBV2 with TRBJ2-3; no firm D call. Per the germline V gene, CDR1 is SNHLY and CDR2 is FYNNEI. The CDR3 sequence is 14 residues long. V shed 7 bases and J shed 2 bases, with 13 bases lying between them. The CDR3 DNA reads TGTGCCAGCACTAACGAATGGCCCACAGATACGCAGTATTTT. Encoded protein: CASTNEWPTDTQYF.

The chain uses TRBV9 and TRBJ2-7, with TRBD1 matching 9 bases. J was trimmed by 2 bases and V by 0 bases; bases with no gene match: 6. Per germline, CDR1 SGDLS and CDR2 YYNGEE. The CDR3 has 16 amino acids. CDR3 protein: CASSVARTGAPYEQYF. For the CDR3, the DNA is TGTGCCAGCAGCGTAGCCAGGACAGGGGCCCCCTACGAGCAGTACTTC. The whole variable domain, filled in from reference TRBV9 and TRBJ2-7, reads DSGVTQTPKHLITATGQRVTLRCSPRSGDLSVYWYQQSLDQGLQFLIQYYNGEERAKGNILERFSAQQFPDLHSELNLSSLELGDSALYFCASSVARTGAPYEQYFGPGTRLTVT.